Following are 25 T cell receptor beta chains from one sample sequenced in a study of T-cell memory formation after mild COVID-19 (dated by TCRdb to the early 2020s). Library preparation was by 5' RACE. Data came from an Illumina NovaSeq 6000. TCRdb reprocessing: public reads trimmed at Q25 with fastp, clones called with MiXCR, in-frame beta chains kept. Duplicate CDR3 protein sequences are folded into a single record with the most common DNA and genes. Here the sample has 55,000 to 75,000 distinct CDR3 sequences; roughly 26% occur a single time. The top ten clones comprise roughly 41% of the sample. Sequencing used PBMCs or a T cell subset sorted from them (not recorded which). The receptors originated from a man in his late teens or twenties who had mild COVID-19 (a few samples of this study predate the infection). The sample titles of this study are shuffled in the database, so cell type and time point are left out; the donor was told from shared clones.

The CDR3, as DNA: TGCGCCAGCGGGCAGAACCTTAACACCGGGGAGCTGTTTTTT. This codes for CASGQNLNTGELFF. V is TRBV4-1 and J is TRBJ2-2, with D unresolved. The V end lost 8 bases, the J end lost 2 bases, and 12 bases lay between the germline ends. CDR1 MGHRA and CDR2 YSYEKL come from the germline V gene. This CDR3 has 14 amino acids.

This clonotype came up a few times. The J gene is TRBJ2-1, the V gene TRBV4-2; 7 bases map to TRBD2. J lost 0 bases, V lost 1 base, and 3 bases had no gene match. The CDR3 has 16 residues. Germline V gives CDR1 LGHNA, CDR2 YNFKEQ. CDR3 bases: TGTGCCAGCAGCCAAGGGGGGGGAAGCTCCTACAATGAGCAGTTCTTC. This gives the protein CASSQGGGSSYNEQFF.

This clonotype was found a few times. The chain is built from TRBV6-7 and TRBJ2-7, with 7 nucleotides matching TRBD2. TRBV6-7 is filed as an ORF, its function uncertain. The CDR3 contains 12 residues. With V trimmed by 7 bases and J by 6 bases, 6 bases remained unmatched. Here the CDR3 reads CASNQLAREQYV. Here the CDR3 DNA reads TGTGCCAGCAACCAACTAGCGCGCGAGCAGTACGTC.

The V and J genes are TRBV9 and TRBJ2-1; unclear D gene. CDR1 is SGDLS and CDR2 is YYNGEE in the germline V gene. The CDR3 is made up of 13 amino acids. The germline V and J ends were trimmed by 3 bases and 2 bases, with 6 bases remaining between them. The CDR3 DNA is TGTGCCAGCAGCGGACTGCCCTACAATGAGCAGTTCTTC. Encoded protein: CASSGLPYNEQFF.

The CDR3 here is CASSDRFRADTQYF. In nucleotides, the CDR3 is TGTGCCAGCAGTGACCGCTTTAGAGCAGATACGCAGTATTTT. This rearrangement joins TRBV6-1 to TRBJ2-3; the D is unclear. V dropped 3 bases and J dropped 4 bases, with 11 bases sitting between them. This CDR3 contains 14 residues. The germline gives CDR1 MNHNS, CDR2 SASEGT.

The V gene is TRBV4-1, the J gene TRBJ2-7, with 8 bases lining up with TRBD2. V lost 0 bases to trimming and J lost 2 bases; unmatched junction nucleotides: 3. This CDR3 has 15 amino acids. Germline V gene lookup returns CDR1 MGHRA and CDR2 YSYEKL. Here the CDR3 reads CASSQDNSGAYEQYF. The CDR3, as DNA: TGCGCCAGCAGCCAAGATAATAGCGGGGCCTACGAGCAGTACTTC.

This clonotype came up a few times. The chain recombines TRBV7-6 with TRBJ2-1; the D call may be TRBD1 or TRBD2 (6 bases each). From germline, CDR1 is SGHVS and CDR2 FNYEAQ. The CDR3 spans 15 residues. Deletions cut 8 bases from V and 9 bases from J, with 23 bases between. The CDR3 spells CASSQVGGRVGEQFF. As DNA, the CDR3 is TGTGCCAGCTCGCAAGTGGGGGGCCGGGTAGGTGAGCAGTTCTTC.

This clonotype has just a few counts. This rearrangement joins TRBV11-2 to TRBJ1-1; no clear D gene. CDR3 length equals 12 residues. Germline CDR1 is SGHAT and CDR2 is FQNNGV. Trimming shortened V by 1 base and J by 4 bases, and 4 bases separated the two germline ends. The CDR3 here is CASSLGITEAFF. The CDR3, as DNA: TGTGCCAGCAGCTTAGGGATCACTGAAGCTTTCTTT.

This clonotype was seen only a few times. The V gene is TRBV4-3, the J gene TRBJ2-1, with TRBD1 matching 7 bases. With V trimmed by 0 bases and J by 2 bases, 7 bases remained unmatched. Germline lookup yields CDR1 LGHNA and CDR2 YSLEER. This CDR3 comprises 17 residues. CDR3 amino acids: CASSQDLMQGAYNEQFF. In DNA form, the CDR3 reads TGCGCCAGCAGCCAAGATCTGATGCAGGGGGCCTACAATGAGCAGTTCTTC.

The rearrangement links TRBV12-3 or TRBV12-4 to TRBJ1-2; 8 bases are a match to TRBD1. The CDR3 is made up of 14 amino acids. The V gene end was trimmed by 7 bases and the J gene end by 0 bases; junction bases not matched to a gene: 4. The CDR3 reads CASIPTGANYGYTF. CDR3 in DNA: TGTGCCAGCATCCCGACAGGGGCTAACTATGGCTACACCTTC.

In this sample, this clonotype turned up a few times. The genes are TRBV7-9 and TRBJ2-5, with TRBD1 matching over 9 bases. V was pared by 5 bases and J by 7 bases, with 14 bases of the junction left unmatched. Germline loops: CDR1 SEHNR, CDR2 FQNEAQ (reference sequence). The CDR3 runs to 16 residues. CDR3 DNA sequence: TGTGCCAGCAGCCCCGGAGGGGACAGGGACCAGGGGACCCAGTACTTC. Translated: CASSPGGDRDQGTQYF.

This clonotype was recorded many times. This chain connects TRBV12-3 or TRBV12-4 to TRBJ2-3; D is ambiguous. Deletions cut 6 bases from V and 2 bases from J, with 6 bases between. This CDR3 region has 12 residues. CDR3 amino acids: CASSRSTDTQYF. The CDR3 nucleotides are TGTGCCAGCAGCCGATCCACAGATACGCAGTATTTT.

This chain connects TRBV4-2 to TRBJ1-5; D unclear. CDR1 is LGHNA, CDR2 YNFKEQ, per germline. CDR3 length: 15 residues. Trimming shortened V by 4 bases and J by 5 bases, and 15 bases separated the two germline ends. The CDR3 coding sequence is TGTGCCAGCAGCCTCTCCCGGGCCTCCCATCAGCCCCAGCATTTT. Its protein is CASSLSRASHQPQHF.

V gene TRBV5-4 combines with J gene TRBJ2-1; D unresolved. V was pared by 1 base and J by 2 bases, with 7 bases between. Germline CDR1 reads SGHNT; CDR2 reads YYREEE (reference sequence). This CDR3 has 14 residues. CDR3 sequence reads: CASSLLSPYNEQFF. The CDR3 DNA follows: TGTGCCAGCAGCTTGCTGAGCCCCTACAATGAGCAGTTCTTC.

The CDR3 is CASSVPGTLSTDTQYF. The CDR3 DNA reads as TGTGCCAGCAGTGTACCCGGGACACTCTCCACAGATACGCAGTATTTT. The rearrangement links TRBV12-3 or TRBV12-4 to TRBJ2-3; weak D call: TRBD1 (6 bases). The CDR3 totals 16 residues. V was pared by 5 bases and J by 2 bases, with 17 bases between.

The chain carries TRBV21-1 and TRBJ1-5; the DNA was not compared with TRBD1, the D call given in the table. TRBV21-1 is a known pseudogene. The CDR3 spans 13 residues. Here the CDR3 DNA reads TGTGCCGATACAGGGGGTAGCAATCAGCCCCAGCATTTT. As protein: CADTGGSNQPQHF.

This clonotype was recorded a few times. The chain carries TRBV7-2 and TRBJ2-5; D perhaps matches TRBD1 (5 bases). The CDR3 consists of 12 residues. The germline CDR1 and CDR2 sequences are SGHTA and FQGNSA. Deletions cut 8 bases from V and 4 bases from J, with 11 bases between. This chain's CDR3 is CASLSGLETQYF. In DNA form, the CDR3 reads TGTGCCAGCCTTTCAGGGCTAGAGACCCAGTACTTC.

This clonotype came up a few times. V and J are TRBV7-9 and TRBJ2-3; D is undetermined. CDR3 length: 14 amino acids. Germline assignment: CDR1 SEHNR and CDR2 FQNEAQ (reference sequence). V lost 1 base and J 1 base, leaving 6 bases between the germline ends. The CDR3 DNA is TGTGCCAGCAGCTTAGGTTGGGGCACAGATACGCAGTATTTT. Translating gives CASSLGWGTDTQYF.

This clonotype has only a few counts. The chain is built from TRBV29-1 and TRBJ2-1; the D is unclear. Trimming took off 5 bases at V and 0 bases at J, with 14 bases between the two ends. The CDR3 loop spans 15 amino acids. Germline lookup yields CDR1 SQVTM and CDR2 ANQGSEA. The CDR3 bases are TGCAGCGTTTACAGCTTAACAAGCTCCTACAATGAGCAGTTCTTC. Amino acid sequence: CSVYSLTSSYNEQFF.

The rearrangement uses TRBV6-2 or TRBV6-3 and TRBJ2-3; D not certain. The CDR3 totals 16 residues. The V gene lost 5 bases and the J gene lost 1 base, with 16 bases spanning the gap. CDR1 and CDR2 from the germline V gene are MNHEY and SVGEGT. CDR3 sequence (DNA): TGTGCCAGCAGTCCCCTCCCGATAGCACGCACAGATACGCAGTATTTT. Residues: CASSPLPIARTDTQYF.

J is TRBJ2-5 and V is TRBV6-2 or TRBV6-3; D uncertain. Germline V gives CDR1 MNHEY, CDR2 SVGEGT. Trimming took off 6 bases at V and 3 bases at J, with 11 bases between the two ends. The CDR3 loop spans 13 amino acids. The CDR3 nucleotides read TGTGCCAGCAGCTTCCTGACGAAAGAGACCCAGTACTTC. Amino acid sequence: CASSFLTKETQYF.

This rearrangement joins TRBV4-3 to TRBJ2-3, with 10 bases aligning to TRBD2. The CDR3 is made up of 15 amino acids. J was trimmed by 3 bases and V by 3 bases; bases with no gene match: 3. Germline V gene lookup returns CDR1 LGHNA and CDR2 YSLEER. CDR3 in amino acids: CASSQPAGGTDTQYF. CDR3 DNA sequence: TGCGCCAGCAGCCAGCCAGCGGGGGGGACAGATACGCAGTATTTT.

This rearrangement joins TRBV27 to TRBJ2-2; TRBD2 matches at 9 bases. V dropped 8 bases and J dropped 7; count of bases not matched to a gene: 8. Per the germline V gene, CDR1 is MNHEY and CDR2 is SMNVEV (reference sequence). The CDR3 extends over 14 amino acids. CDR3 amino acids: CASQREVRGGELFF. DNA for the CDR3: TGTGCCAGCCAGCGGGAGGTTCGGGGCGGGGAGCTGTTTTTT.

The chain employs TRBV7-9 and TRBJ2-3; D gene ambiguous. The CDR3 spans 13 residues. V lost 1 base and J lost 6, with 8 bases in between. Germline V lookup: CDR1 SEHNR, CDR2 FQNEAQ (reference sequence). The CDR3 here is CASSLEHRDTQYF. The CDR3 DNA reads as TGTGCCAGCAGCTTAGAACACCGGGATACGCAGTATTTT. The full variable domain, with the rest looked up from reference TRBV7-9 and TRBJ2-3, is DTGVSQNPRHKITKRGQNVTFRCDPISEHNRLYWYRQTLGQGPEFLTYFQNEAQLEKSRLLSDRFSAERPKGSFSTLEIQRTEQGDSAMYLCASSLEHRDTQYFGPGTRLTVL.

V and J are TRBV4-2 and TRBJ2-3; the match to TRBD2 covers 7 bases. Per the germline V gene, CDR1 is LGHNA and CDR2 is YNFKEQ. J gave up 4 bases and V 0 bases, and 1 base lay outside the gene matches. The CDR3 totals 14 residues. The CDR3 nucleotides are TGTGCCAGCAGCCAAGAGGGGGGGTCAGATACGCAGTATTTT. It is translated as CASSQEGGSDTQYF.